This entry concerns a single T cell receptor beta chain. The antigen remains unidentified. The V end lost 6 bases, the J end lost 6 bases, and 12 bases lay between the germline ends. The CDR3 totals 13 residues. The germline gives CDR1 MNHNS, CDR2 SASEGT. With 60 Vbeta and 13 Jbeta primers, the PCR was carried out. Sequencing was performed with immunoSEQ multiplex PCR; in TCRdb, only in-frame clones are kept and a portion is missing. The profile shows under 130,000 clones, 66% of them singletons. The data were taken from a study of cytomegalovirus exposure and HLA in healthy donors. Study-level points and caveats: Across donors, presence/absence analyses took sequencing depth to be roughly uniform. Earlier results showed most TCR beta V segments being productive about 87% or about 30% of the time.

The chain has TRBV6-1 and TRBJ1-5, with a tentative D call TRBD1 (6 bases). Sequencing used PBMCs. The receptor was derived from a woman aged 45-65 years in good health and CMV-seronegative. CDR3 amino acids: CASSPTGSQPQHF. In DNA form, the CDR3 reads TGTGCCAGCAGCCCGACAGGTTCTCAGCCCCAGCATTTT.